The source of this T cell receptor beta chain is a study of cytomegalovirus exposure and HLA in healthy donors. Study-wide background: Early released data had tens of millions of unique TCRs, all coming from HLA-typed donors.

Germline CDR1 is ENHRY and CDR2 is SYGVKD. The ends lost 6 bases at V and 1 base at J; junction bases unmatched: 5. The CDR3 covers 14 residues. The PCR was carried out with 60 Vbeta primers and 13 Jbeta primers. Sequencing used immunoSEQ multiplex PCR; TCRdb keeps in-frame clones, though not all of them. The table has around 180,000 clones, about 80% seen once. Sequencing was performed on PBMCs. The receptor was isolated from a man aged 25 to 40 in good health and CMV-seropositive. The genes are TRBV10-3 and TRBJ2-7; 8 bases match TRBD1. The CDR3 reads CAIRGTGPSYEQYF. CDR3 in DNA: TGTGCCATCAGGGGGACAGGCCCGTCCTACGAGCAGTACTTC.